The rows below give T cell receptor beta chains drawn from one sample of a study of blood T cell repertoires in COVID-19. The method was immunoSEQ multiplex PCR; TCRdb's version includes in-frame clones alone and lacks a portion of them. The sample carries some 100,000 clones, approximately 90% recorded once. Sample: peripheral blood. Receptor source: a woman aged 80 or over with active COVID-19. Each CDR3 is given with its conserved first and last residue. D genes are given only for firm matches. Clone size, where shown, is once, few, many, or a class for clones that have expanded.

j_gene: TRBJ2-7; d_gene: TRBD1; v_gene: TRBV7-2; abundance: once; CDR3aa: CASSFKGQGSSEQYF; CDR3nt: TGTGCCAGCAGCTTCAAGGGACAGGGATCGTCCGAGCAGTACTTC
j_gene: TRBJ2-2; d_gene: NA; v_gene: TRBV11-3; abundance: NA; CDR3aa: CASSLERSQGGELFF; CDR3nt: TGTGCCAGCAGCTTAGAAAGGAGTCAGGGCGGGGAGCTGTTTTTT
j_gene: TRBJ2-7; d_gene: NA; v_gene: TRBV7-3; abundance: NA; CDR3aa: CASSLGRDYEQYF; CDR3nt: TGTGCCAGCAGCTTAGGGCGGGACTACGAGCAGTACTTC
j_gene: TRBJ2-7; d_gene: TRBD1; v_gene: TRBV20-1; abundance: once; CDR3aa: CSASWGQGSEQYF; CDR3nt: TGCAGTGCTAGTTGGGGACAGGGTTCCGAGCAGTACTTC
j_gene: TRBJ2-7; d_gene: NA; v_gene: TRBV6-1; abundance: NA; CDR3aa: CASSEAGLPYEQYF; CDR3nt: TGTGCCAGCAGTGAAGCGGGACTCCCCTACGAGCAGTACTTC
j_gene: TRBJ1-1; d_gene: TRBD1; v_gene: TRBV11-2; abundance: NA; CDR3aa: CASSRDRGTEAFF; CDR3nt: TGTGCCAGCAGCCGGGACAGGGGCACTGAAGCTTTCTTT
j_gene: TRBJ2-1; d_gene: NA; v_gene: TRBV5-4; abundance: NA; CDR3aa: CASSLALADEQFF; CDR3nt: TGTGCCAGCAGCTTGGCTCTGGCAGATGAGCAGTTCTTC
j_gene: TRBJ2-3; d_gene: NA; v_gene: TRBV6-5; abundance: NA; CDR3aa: CASRDKVVTDTQYF; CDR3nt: TGTGCCAGCAGGGACAAGGTAGTCACAGATACGCAGTATTTT
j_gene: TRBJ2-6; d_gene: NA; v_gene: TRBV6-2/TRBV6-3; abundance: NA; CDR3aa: CASSYSPGNSGANVLTF; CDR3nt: TGTGCCAGCAGTTACTCTCCGGGGAACTCTGGGGCCAACGTCCTGACTTTC
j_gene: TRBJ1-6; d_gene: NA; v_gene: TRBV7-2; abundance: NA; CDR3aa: CASSFTGFSYNSPLHF; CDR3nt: TGTGCCAGCAGCTTCACAGGGTTCTCCTATAATTCACCCCTCCACTTT
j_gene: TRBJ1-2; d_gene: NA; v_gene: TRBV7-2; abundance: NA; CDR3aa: CASSSGRGAGYTF; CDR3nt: TGTGCCAGCAGCTCGGGGCGGGGGGCCGGCTACACCTTC
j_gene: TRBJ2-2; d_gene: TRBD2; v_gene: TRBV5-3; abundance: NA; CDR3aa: CARSLFTSGTRTRDTGELFF; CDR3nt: TGTGCCAGAAGCTTGTTCACTAGCGGAACCCGAACACGAGATACCGGGGAGCTGTTTTTT
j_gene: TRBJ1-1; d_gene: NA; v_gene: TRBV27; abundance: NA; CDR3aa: CASSLGLMNTEAFF; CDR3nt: TGTGCCAGCAGTCTCGGACTGATGAACACTGAAGCTTTCTTT
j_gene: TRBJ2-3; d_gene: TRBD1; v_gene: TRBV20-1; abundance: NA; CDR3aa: CSASDRTGRITDTQYF; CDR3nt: TGCAGTGCTAGTGACCGGACAGGGAGGATCACAGATACGCAGTATTTT
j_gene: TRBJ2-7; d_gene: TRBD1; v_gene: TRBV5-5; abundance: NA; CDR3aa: CASSLAGTGVYEQYF; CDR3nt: TGTGCCAGCAGCTTGGCCGGGACAGGGGTATACGAGCAGTACTTC
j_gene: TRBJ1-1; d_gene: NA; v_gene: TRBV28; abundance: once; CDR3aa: CASRGAVGVRGTEAFF; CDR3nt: TGTGCCAGCAGGGGGGCGGTGGGCGTCCGAGGGACTGAAGCTTTCTTT
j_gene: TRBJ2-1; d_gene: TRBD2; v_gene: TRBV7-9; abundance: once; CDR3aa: CASSSNPGLAGGRYNEQFF; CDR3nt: TGTGCCAGCAGCTCAAATCCGGGACTAGCGGGAGGTCGGTACAATGAGCAGTTCTTC
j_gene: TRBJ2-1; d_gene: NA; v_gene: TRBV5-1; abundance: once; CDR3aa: CASSLVPSGALNEQFF; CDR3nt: TGCGCCAGCAGCTTGGTACCTAGTGGAGCCCTTAATGAGCAGTTCTTC
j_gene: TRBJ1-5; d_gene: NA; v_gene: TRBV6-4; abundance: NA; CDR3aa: CASSDSTVGREGNQPQHF; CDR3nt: TGTGCCAGCAGTGACTCGACGGTAGGCAGGGAAGGCAATCAGCCCCAGCATTTT
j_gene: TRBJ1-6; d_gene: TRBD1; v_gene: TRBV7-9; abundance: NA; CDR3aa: CASTWPGTGGDNSPLHF; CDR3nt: TGTGCCAGCACCTGGCCCGGGACAGGGGGCGATAATTCACCCCTCCACTTT
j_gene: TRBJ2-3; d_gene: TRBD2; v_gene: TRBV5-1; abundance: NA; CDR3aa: CASSLGLAGGRPDTQYF; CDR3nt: TGCGCCAGCAGCTTGGGACTAGCGGGAGGGCGGCCAGATACGCAGTATTTT
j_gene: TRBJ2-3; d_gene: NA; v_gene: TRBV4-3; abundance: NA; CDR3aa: CASSQDRTGQDTQYF; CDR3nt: TGCGCCAGCAGCCAAGATCGAACAGGGCAAGATACGCAGTATTTT
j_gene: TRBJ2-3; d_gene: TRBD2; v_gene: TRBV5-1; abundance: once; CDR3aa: CASSTPLAGIGDTQYF; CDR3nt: TGCGCCAGCAGCACACCCCTAGCGGGAATAGGGGATACGCAGTATTTT
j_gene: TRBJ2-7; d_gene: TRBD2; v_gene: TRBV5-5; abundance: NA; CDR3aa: CASSLTGTSGRVSQYF; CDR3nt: TGTGCCAGCAGCCTAACTGGGACTAGCGGGCGAGTATCGCAGTACTTC
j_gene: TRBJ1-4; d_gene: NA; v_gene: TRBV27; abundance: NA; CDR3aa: CASSLTDSGLGKLFF; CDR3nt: TGTGCCAGCAGTTTGACGGATTCTGGACTCGGAAAACTGTTTTTT
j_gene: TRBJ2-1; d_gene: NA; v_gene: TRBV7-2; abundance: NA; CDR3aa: CASSLAGIGTYNEQFF; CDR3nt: TGTGCCAGCAGCCTTGCGGGTATTGGGACCTACAATGAGCAGTTCTTC
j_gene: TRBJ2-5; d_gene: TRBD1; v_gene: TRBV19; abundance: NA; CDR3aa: CASSPTGGETQYF; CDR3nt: TGTGCCAGTAGTCCCACAGGGGGGGAGACCCAGTACTTC
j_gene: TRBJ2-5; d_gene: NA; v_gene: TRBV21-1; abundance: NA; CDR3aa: CASTGGQGGETQYF; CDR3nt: TGTGCCAGCACCGGGGGACAGGGTGGGGAGACCCAGTACTTC
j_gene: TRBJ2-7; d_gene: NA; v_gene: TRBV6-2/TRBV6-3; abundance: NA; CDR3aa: CASSSWGNSYEQYF; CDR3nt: TGTGCCAGCAGTTCCTGGGGCAATTCCTACGAGCAGTACTTC
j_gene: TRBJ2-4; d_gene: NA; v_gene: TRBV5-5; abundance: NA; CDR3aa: CASNPSGGKNIQYF; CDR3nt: TGTGCCAGCAACCCCTCCGGGGGCAAAAACATTCAGTACTTC
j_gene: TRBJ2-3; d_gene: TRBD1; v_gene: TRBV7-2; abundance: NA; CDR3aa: CASSSRQGAGDTQYF; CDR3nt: TGTGCCAGCAGCTCTCGACAGGGGGCCGGAGATACGCAGTATTTT
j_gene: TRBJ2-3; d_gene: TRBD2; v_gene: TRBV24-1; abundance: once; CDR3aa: CATRGLAATDTQYF; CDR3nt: TGTGCCACCAGAGGACTAGCGGCTACAGATACGCAGTATTTT
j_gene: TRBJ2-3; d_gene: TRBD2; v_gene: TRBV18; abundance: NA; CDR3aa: CASSSGLAGGHTDTQYF; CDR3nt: TGTGCCAGCTCATCCGGACTAGCGGGAGGACACACAGATACGCAGTATTTT
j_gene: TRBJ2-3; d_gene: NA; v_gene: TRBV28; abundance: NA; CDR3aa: CASSLVVVASTDTQYF; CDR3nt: TGTGCCAGCAGTTTAGTCGTAGTCGCTAGCACAGATACGCAGTATTTT
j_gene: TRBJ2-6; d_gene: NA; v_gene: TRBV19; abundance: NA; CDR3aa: CASSIAGGLGAGANVLTF; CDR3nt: TGTGCCAGTAGTATTGCTGGGGGACTTGGCGCTGGGGCCAACGTCCTGACTTTC
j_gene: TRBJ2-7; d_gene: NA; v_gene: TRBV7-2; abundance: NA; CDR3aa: CASSLARNEQYF; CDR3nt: TGTGCCAGCAGCTTAGCGCGGAACGAGCAGTACTTC
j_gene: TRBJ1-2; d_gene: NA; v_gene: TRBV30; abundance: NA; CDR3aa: CAWSPGGFNYGYTF; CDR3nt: TGTGCCTGGAGTCCGGGGGGCTTTAACTATGGCTACACCTTC